This TCR beta chain was recorded in a study of response to subunit inactivated influenza vaccine. TCRdb processed the RT-PCR reads anew with MiXCR; each CDR3 protein has one entry. The top ten clones hold 5.5% to 7% of a sample with 650,000 to 800,000 distinct CDR3 sequences, about 15% of them seen once. Note on this clonotype: The antigen remains undetermined.

This CDR3 comprises 17 residues. Germline loops: CDR1 SEHNR, CDR2 FQNEAQ (reference sequence). V shed 4 bases and J shed 7 bases, with 24 bases lying between them. Points from the study as a whole: Seasonal influenza vaccination, on each occasion, was suggested by the authors to recruit few new T cells.

The rearrangement uses TRBV7-9 and TRBJ2-3; TRBD1 might be the D (6 bases). The TCR comes from a man aged 50 or older who received an inactivated influenza vaccine. The sequenced sample was PBMCs from blood, obtained 14 to 15 days before vaccination. CDR3 protein: CASSSRDKAPFLNTQYF. The DNA for the CDR3 is TGTGCCAGCAGCTCCCGGGACAAGGCCCCCTTTTTAAATACGCAGTATTTT.